These 24 T cell receptor beta chains share one sample of origin, sequenced in a study of blood T cell repertoires in COVID-19. The method was immunoSEQ multiplex PCR; TCRdb's version includes in-frame clones alone and lacks a portion of them. The sample carries under 130,000 clones, around 88% recorded once. Sequencing was performed on peripheral blood. The receptors originated from a human donor in a cohort sampled during active COVID-19.

The V gene is TRBV30, the J gene TRBJ2-2; 9 nucleotides line up with TRBD2. This CDR3 region has 16 residues. The V segment lost 1 base and the J segment 7 bases; nucleotides outside the gene matches: 10. CDR1 GTSNPN and CDR2 SVGIG come from the germline V gene (reference sequence). The CDR3 protein is CAWSGASGTRVGELFF. CDR3 bases: TGTGCCTGGAGTGGGGCTAGCGGGACCCGGGTCGGGGAGCTGTTTTTT. Full variable domain (outside the CDR3, taken from reference TRBV30 and TRBJ2-2): SQTIHQWPATLVQPVGSPLSLECTVEGTSNPNLYWYRQAAGRGLQLLFYSVGIGQISSEVPQNLSASRPQDRQFILSSKKLLLSDSGFYLCAWSGASGTRVGELFFGEGSRLTVL.

V is TRBV21-1 and J is TRBJ1-2. TRBV21-1 counts as a pseudogene. The CDR3 runs 15 residues. The CDR3 here is CASSKDEGPNYGYTF. The CDR3 DNA reads as TGTGCCAGCAGCAAAGACGAGGGTCCTAACTATGGCTACACCTTC.

This chain uses TRBV7-2 with TRBJ1-3; the match to TRBD1 covers 10 bases. The CDR3 covers 16 residues. Germline V CDR1 and CDR2: SGHTA, FQGNSA. J gave up 4 bases and V 5 bases, and 8 bases lay outside the gene matches. CDR3 in amino acids: CASSHPGQGSGNTIYF. In DNA, the CDR3 is TGTGCCAGCAGCCACCCGGGACAGGGGTCCGGAAACACCATATATTTT.

The chain employs TRBV4-3 and TRBJ2-1, with 12 positions matching TRBD2. With V trimmed by 4 bases and J by 6 bases, 1 base remained unmatched. This CDR3 is built from 14 residues. CDR1 is LGHNA and CDR2 is YSLEER in the germline V gene. For the CDR3, the DNA is TGCGCCAGCAGCCCGGGACTAGCGGGCAATGAGCAGTTCTTC. Residues: CASSPGLAGNEQFF.

CDR3 sequence: CASSVAGVGYEQYF. The CDR3 nucleotides are TGTGCCAGCAGCGTGGCAGGGGTAGGCTACGAGCAGTACTTC. The chain employs TRBV9 and TRBJ2-7; perhaps TRBD1 as D (6 bases). Germline V gene sequence: CDR1 SGDLS, CDR2 YYNGEE. With 2 bases removed from V and 3 bases from J, the gap between germline ends came to 12 bases. CDR3 length: 14 residues.

The genes are TRBV9 and TRBJ1-2, with 8 bases matching TRBD1. Germline values: CDR1 SGDLS, CDR2 YYNGEE. CDR3 length equals 14 residues. V shed 3 bases and J 4 bases; nucleotides not matched to a gene: 5. The DNA of the CDR3 is TGTGCCAGCAGCGGGACAGGGAGCGGCTATGGCTACACCTTC. This codes for CASSGTGSGYGYTF. The complete variable domain, with remaining parts taken from reference TRBV9 and TRBJ1-2, reads DSGVTQTPKHLITATGQRVTLRCSPRSGDLSVYWYQQSLDQGLQFLIQYYNGEERAKGNILERFSAQQFPDLHSELNLSSLELGDSALYFCASSGTGSGYGYTFGSGTRLTVV.

This clone was counted between two and nine times. V and J are TRBV23-1 and TRBJ1-6; TRBD1 is a possible D gene (5 bases). TRBV23-1 is classed as an ORF, of uncertain function. Between the trimmed V and J ends, which lost 2 bases and 10 bases, there was a span of 6 bases. The CDR3 is made up of 12 amino acids. DNA for the CDR3: TGCGCCAGCAGTCAAAAGGGGTCACCCCTCCACTTT. Translation gives CASSQKGSPLHF.

The rearrangement uses TRBV5-6 and TRBJ1-1; 8 bases map to TRBD1. The CDR3 is made up of 15 amino acids. Germline-derived CDR1 and CDR2 are SGHDT and YYEEEE. V trimming: 4 bases; J trimming: 7 bases; junction bases outside the gene matches: 12. CDR3: CASSIPGQAGVEAFF. As DNA, the CDR3 is TGTGCCAGCAGCATACCGGGACAGGCGGGGGTTGAAGCTTTCTTT.

The V gene is TRBV7-2, the J gene TRBJ2-3, with D tentatively TRBD1 (5 bases). Germline values: CDR1 SGHTA, CDR2 FQGNSA. The V end was cut by 5 bases, the J end by 12 bases, with 12 bases between. The CDR3 runs 11 residues. The CDR3 DNA is TGTGCCAGCAGCCCAGGGTGGGGACAGTATTTT. Protein: CASSPGWGQYF.

The J gene is TRBJ2-3, the V gene TRBV5-4; 14 nucleotides match TRBD2. Germline V gene data show CDR1 as SGHNT and CDR2 as YYREEE (reference sequence). The CDR3 runs 16 residues. With V trimmed by 5 bases and J by 2 bases, 4 bases remained unmatched. Written as DNA, the CDR3 is TGTGCCAGCAGACCGGGACTAGCGGGAGACACAGATACGCAGTATTTT. Its translation: CASRPGLAGDTDTQYF.

The rearrangement links TRBV13 to TRBJ1-4, with TRBD1 matching 8 bases. The ends lost 3 bases at V and 6 bases at J; junction bases unmatched: 3. CDR1 and CDR2 (germline): PRHDT, FYEKMQ (reference sequence). The CDR3 consists of 14 residues. The CDR3 DNA follows: TGTGCCAGCAGCTTCTCGACAGGGGATGAAAAACTGTTTTTT. It translates to CASSFSTGDEKLFF.

The chain employs TRBV2 and TRBJ2-1, with 9 bases aligning to TRBD2. The junction had 15 bases not matched to a gene; V was cut back by 5 bases and J by 7 bases. The CDR3 has 17 amino acids. Germline V gives CDR1 SNHLY, CDR2 FYNNEI. In DNA form, the CDR3 reads TGTGCCAGCAGTAAGGATATAGCGGGAGAAATAGGAAATGAGCAGTTCTTC. This codes for CASSKDIAGEIGNEQFF.

V and J are TRBV6-5 and TRBJ2-2; 9 nucleotides align to TRBD1. This CDR3 has 15 amino acids. Germline V CDR1 and CDR2: MNHEY, SVGAGI. The V and J ends lost 7 bases and 8 bases, in that order; junction bases with no gene match: 11. CDR3 in amino acids: CASTRTLGQGGELFF. CDR3 DNA: TGTGCCAGCACCCGAACTTTGGGACAGGGTGGGGAGCTGTTTTTT.

V usage is TRBV18 and J usage is TRBJ1-1, with D possibly being TRBD1 (5 bases). The CDR3 has 13 amino acids. CDR1 is KGHSH and CDR2 is LQKENI in the germline V gene. The V gene lost 6 bases and the J gene lost 4 bases, with 12 bases spanning the gap. As DNA, the CDR3 is TGTGCCAGCTCTCCTGGCACAGGCACTGAAGCTTTCTTT. It yields the protein CASSPGTGTEAFF.

The chain couples TRBV6-5 to TRBJ1-5, with a possible D match to TRBD1 (6 bases). CDR1 is MNHEY and CDR2 is SVGAGI in the germline V gene. V was trimmed by 6 bases and J by 2 bases, leaving 14 bases between them. The CDR3 runs to 15 residues. CDR3 in DNA: TGTGCCAGCAGACCGACAGGTGGGGGCAATCAGCCCCAGCATTTT. Translating it yields CASRPTGGGNQPQHF.

The count of this clone is one. The J gene is TRBJ2-7, the V gene TRBV9, with 10 bases that match TRBD1. The CDR3 extends over 15 amino acids. V shed 3 bases and J 5 bases; nucleotides not matched to a gene: 8. CDR1 is SGDLS, CDR2 YYNGEE, per germline. The CDR3 reads CASSGRQGARNEQYF. The CDR3 coding sequence is TGTGCCAGCAGCGGGAGACAGGGGGCGCGCAACGAGCAGTACTTC.

The chain uses TRBV5-6 and TRBJ1-2, with unresolved D. V was pared by 2 bases and J by 5 bases, with 7 bases between. Germline V gene data show CDR1 as SGHDT and CDR2 as YYEEEE. The CDR3 has 12 residues. The CDR3: CASSLGVYGYTF. The CDR3 nucleotides are TGTGCCAGCAGCTTAGGAGTTTATGGCTACACCTTC.

The chain has TRBV5-1 and TRBJ1-1; 10 nucleotides align to TRBD1. CDR1 SGHRS and CDR2 YFSETQ come from the germline V gene. CDR3 size: 15 residues. The ends lost 5 bases at V and 4 bases at J; junction bases unmatched: 8. CDR3 nucleotides: TGCGCCAGCAGGTCGGGACAGGGGTCTGGCACTGAAGCTTTCTTT. This gives the protein CASRSGQGSGTEAFF. The full variable domain, rest sourced from reference TRBV5-1 and TRBJ1-1, is KAGVTQTPRYLIKTRGQQVTLSCSPISGHRSVSWYQQTPGQGLQFLFEYFSETQRNKGNFPGRFSGRQFSNSRSEMNVSTLELGDSALYLCASRSGQGSGTEAFFGQGTRLTVV.

The chain combines TRBV5-6 with TRBJ2-2; 8 bases match TRBD1. Germline loops: CDR1 SGHDT, CDR2 YYEEEE. CDR3 size: 16 residues. The V gene end was trimmed by 0 bases and the J gene end by 2 bases; junction bases not matched to a gene: 3. The DNA for the CDR3 is TGTGCCAGCAGCTTGGAGACAGGGGTCAACACCGGGGAGCTGTTTTTT. Translation: CASSLETGVNTGELFF.

The rearrangement uses TRBV6-5 and TRBJ2-7, with D perhaps TRBD1 (6 bases). The CDR3 has 14 residues. Germline CDR1 is MNHEY and CDR2 is SVGAGI. Trimming removed 6 bases from V and 2 bases from J, with 14 bases in between. Here the CDR3 reads CASRGASRAYEQYF. CDR3 DNA sequence: TGTGCCAGCAGGGGGGCCTCCCGGGCCTACGAGCAGTACTTC.

This clone occurred a few times. This rearrangement joins TRBV6-1 to TRBJ1-2, with D tentatively TRBD1 (5 bases). V lost 4 bases to trimming and J lost 2 bases, with 17 bases between them. CDR1 is MNHNS and CDR2 is SASEGT in the germline V gene. The CDR3 is 16 residues long. The CDR3 loop reads CASSAFGADTNYGYTF. CDR3 DNA: TGTGCCAGCAGTGCGTTTGGGGCAGACACGAACTATGGCTACACCTTC.

The J gene is TRBJ2-4, the V gene TRBV27, with D possibly being TRBD2 (5 bases). This CDR3 comprises 18 residues. Trimming stripped 7 bases from V and 3 bases from J, with 25 bases between. Germline CDR1 reads MNHEY; CDR2 reads SMNVEV (reference sequence). The CDR3, as DNA: TGTGCCAGCACCACTTTCCTTTACACTAGACGGGGCAAAAACATTCAGTACTTC. It encodes CASTTFLYTRRGKNIQYF.

This chain uses TRBV6-5 with TRBJ1-2; 9 nucleotides line up with TRBD1. The CDR3 covers 14 residues. CDR1 and CDR2 (germline): MNHEY, SVGAGI. J was trimmed by 3 bases and V by 5 bases; bases with no gene match: 4. The CDR3, as DNA: TGTGCCAGCAGTCCCTGGACAGGGGACTATGGCTACACCTTC. The encoded protein is CASSPWTGDYGYTF.

V is TRBV6-5 and J is TRBJ1-1; 7 bases match TRBD1. Germline CDR1 MNHEY, CDR2 SVGAGI. There are 16 residues in the CDR3. The J segment lost 1 base and the V segment lost 2 bases, leaving 7 bases of the junction unmatched. In DNA form, the CDR3 reads TGTGCCAGCAGTTACCCCAGGGGGAGTTCGAACACTGAAGCTTTCTTT. It yields the protein CASSYPRGSSNTEAFF.